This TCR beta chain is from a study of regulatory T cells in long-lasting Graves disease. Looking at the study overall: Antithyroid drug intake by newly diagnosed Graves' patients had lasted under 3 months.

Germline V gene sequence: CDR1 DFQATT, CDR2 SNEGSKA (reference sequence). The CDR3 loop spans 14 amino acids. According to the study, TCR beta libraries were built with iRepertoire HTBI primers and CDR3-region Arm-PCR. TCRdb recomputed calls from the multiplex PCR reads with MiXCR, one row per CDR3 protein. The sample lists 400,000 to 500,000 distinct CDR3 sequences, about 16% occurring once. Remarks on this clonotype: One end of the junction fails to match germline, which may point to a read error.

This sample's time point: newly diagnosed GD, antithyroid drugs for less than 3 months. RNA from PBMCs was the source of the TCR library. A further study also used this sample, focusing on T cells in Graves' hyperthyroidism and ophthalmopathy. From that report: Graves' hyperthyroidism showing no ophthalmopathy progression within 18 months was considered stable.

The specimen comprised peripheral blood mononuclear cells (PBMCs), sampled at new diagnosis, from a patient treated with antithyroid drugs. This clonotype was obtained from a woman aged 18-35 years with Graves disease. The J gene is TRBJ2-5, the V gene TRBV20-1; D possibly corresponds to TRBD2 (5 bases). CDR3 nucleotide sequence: TGCAGTGCTAGAGAAAATCACGGAGGAGAGACCCAGTGCTTC. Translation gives CSARENHGGETQCF.